This entry lists 21 T cell receptor beta chains sequenced from one sample in a study of T cell changes during pregnancy in multiple sclerosis (dated by TCRdb to about 2019). The library was built by means of the immunoSEQ multiplex PCR assay. In its TCRdb copy, this immuneACCESS table keeps in-frame sequences only and misses some clones. Where compared with another copy, unresolved V genes explain less than half of these, and the others have no known cause. The sample table shows about 49,000 clones, and roughly nine tenths are seen once. Roughly 0.34% of the sample lies in the top ten. This specimen consisted of CD4+ T cells from peripheral blood mononuclear cells, obtained in the second trimester of pregnancy. The receptors originated from a female donor in good health, enrolled as a control in a pregnancy study.

This chain connects TRBV28 to TRBJ1-1; the D gene is possibly TRBD1 (5 bases). Germline values: CDR1 MDHEN, CDR2 SYDVKM. CDR3 length equals 16 residues. The V and J ends lost 6 bases and 1 base respectively, with 18 bases between them. CDR3 loop: CASSPGRGKENTEAFF. The CDR3, as DNA: TGTGCCAGCAGCCCCGGGCGGGGGAAGGAGAACACTGAAGCTTTCTTT. The full variable domain, completed using reference TRBV28 and TRBJ1-1, is DVKVTQSSRYLVKRTGEKVFLECVQDMDHENMFWYRQDPGLGLRLIYFSYDVKMKEKGDIPEGYSVSREKKERFSLILESASTNQTSMYLCASSPGRGKENTEAFFGQGTRLTVV.

This chain connects TRBV6-5 to TRBJ2-7; D is undetermined. V gave up 5 bases and J gave up 3 bases, with 11 bases separating them. The CDR3 covers 13 residues. Germline assignment: CDR1 MNHEY and CDR2 SVGAGI. CDR3 sequence: CASSRMTFYEQYF. CDR3 nucleotide sequence: TGTGCCAGCAGTCGAATGACTTTCTACGAGCAGTACTTC.

The rearrangement joins TRBV19 to TRBJ1-6, with a weak D call TRBD1 (5 bases). V gave up 3 bases and J gave up 6 bases, with 9 bases separating them. The CDR3 extends over 14 amino acids. The germline V gene has CDR1 LNHDA and CDR2 SQIVND (reference sequence). The CDR3 DNA follows: TGTGCCAGTAGTATTGGGACTCCTAATTCACCCCTCCACTTT. Translated: CASSIGTPNSPLHF.

A remark on this clone: A junction boundary mismatches the germline segment, possibly from a read error. The chain carries TRBV19 and TRBJ2-3; tentative D call: TRBD1 (5 bases). CDR1 LNHDA and CDR2 SQIVND come from the germline V gene (reference sequence). The CDR3 loop spans 14 amino acids. CDR3 sequence: CTSSMGREADTQYF. The CDR3 DNA sequence: TGTACCAGTAGTATGGGCAGGGAAGCAGATACGCAGTATTTT.

The CDR3 DNA reads TGTGCCAGCAGCCAGCCCCCCGGGACAGGGGACTCCTGGGAGCAGTACTTC. The encoded protein is CASSQPPGTGDSWEQYF. The genes are TRBV7-9 and TRBJ2-7, with 10 bases aligning to TRBD1. Germline lookup yields CDR1 SEHNR and CDR2 FQNEAQ (reference sequence). The CDR3 runs 17 residues. V trimming: 5 bases; J trimming: 7 bases; junction bases outside the gene matches: 17.

The gene calls are TRBV7-3 and TRBJ2-2, with TRBD1 identical over 8 bases. V was clipped by 5 bases and J by 6 bases; unmatched bases: 11. The CDR3 runs 16 residues. From germline, CDR1 is SGHTA and CDR2 FQGTGA. The CDR3 region has the DNA TGTGCCAGCAGCCCGGGGACAGGTCTTAGACCCGGGGAGCTGTTTTTT. This gives the protein CASSPGTGLRPGELFF.

The chain carries TRBV2 and TRBJ1-2; no firm D call. The CDR3 has 14 residues. Germline V CDR1 and CDR2: SNHLY, FYNNEI. With 1 base removed from V and 8 bases from J, the gap between germline ends came to 14 bases. CDR3 residues: CASSEEAGYGGYTF. Written as DNA, the CDR3 is TGTGCCAGCAGTGAAGAGGCCGGGTATGGCGGCTACACCTTC.

This chain links TRBV11-2 with TRBJ2-3, with 11 nucleotides matching TRBD1. The V gene's germline CDR1 is SGHAT and CDR2 FQNNGV. V shed 5 bases, J shed 8 bases, and the junction held 6 bases outside the gene matches. The CDR3 is 14 amino acids. CDR3 in DNA: TGTGCCAGCAGCCAGGGACAGGGGGTATTTACGCAGTATTTT. Amino acids: CASSQGQGVFTQYF. The full variable domain, with the rest looked up from reference TRBV11-2 and TRBJ2-3, is EAGVAQSPRYKIIEKRQSVAFWCNPISGHATLYWYQQILGQGPKLLIQFQNNGVVDDSQLPKDRFSAERLKGVDSTLKIQPAKLEDSAVYLCASSQGQGVFTQYFGPGTRLTVL.

This clone was observed a handful of times. The chain joins TRBV7-3 to TRBJ1-1; D is possibly TRBD1 (6 bases). This CDR3 contains 13 residues. V was trimmed by 6 bases and J by 4 bases, leaving 12 bases between them. From germline, CDR1 is SGHTA and CDR2 FQGTGA. CDR3 nucleotide sequence: TGTGCCAGCAGTCGTCAGGGGATCACTGAAGCTTTCTTT. Protein sequence: CASSRQGITEAFF. The complete variable domain, with remaining parts taken from reference TRBV7-3 and TRBJ1-1, reads GAGVSQTPSNKVTEKGKYVELRCDPISGHTALYWYRQSLGQGPEFLIYFQGTGAADDSGLPNDRFFAVRPEGSVSTLKIQRTERGDSAVYLCASSRQGITEAFFGQGTRLTVV.

The rearrangement uses TRBV6-5 and TRBJ1-2; TRBD1 matches 7 bases. Germline CDR1 MNHEY, CDR2 SVGAGI. V shed 5 bases and J 2 bases; nucleotides not matched to a gene: 2. The CDR3 loop spans 13 amino acids. CDR3 sequence: CASSRDSNYGYTF. The DNA for the CDR3 is TGTGCCAGCAGTCGGGACAGCAACTATGGCTACACCTTC.

V usage is TRBV6-6 and J usage is TRBJ2-2; the D is unclear. CDR1 and CDR2 from the germline V gene are MNHNY and SVGAGI (reference sequence). V gave up 5 bases and J gave up 3 bases, with 4 bases separating them. CDR3 length: 12 residues. Written as DNA, the CDR3 is TGTGCCAGCAGTCAGGACACCGGGGAGCTGTTTTTT. Translating gives CASSQDTGELFF.

This chain uses TRBV5-1 with TRBJ1-2, with D uncertain. Trimming stripped 0 bases from V and 6 bases from J, with 15 bases between. From germline, CDR1 is SGHRS and CDR2 YFSETQ. This CDR3 has 15 residues. The chain's CDR3 is CASSLEALAGNGYTF. CDR3 sequence (DNA): TGCGCCAGCAGCTTGGAAGCTCTCGCGGGGAATGGCTACACCTTC.

The rearrangement joins TRBV30 to TRBJ1-3; 7 bases map to TRBD1. Germline loops: CDR1 GTSNPN, CDR2 SVGIG (reference sequence). CDR3 length: 19 amino acids. V lost 2 bases and J lost 5; bases outside the gene matches: 21. The CDR3 sequence: CAWSISRPTGQRERNTIYF. CDR3 nucleotide sequence: TGTGCCTGGAGTATATCGCGCCCAACGGGACAGAGAGAAAGAAACACCATATATTTT.

The rearrangement uses TRBV11-2 and TRBJ1-6; 9 nucleotides agree with TRBD1. CDR3 length equals 15 residues. V lost 2 bases to trimming and J lost 7 bases; unmatched junction nucleotides: 3. The V gene's germline CDR1 is SGHAT and CDR2 FQNNGV. The CDR3 protein is CASSLYRGLNSPLHF. The CDR3 nucleotides are TGTGCCAGCAGCTTATACAGGGGGCTGAATTCACCCCTCCACTTT.

The chain links TRBV30 to TRBJ1-5; D uncertain. The CDR3 has 13 residues. V was pared by 2 bases and J by 2 bases, with 7 bases between. From germline, CDR1 is GTSNPN and CDR2 SVGIG (reference sequence). The DNA of the CDR3 is TGTGCCTGGAGTTCGGAGGGCAATCAGCCCCAGCATTTT. The encoded protein is CAWSSEGNQPQHF.

This clone was found once. V is TRBV29-1 and J is TRBJ2-7, with D possibly TRBD1 on 5 matching bases. V lost 4 bases to trimming and J lost 1 base, with 11 bases between them. CDR1 is SQVTM, CDR2 ANQGSEA, per germline. The CDR3 loop spans 13 amino acids. The CDR3 DNA sequence: TGCAGCGTTGCGGACAAAAGGTCCTACGAGCAGTACTTC. It specifies CSVADKRSYEQYF.

The V and J genes are TRBV6-5 and TRBJ1-6; 7 bases align to TRBD1. CDR3 length: 16 amino acids. Per the germline V gene, CDR1 is MNHEY and CDR2 is SVGAGI. V dropped 0 bases and J dropped 8; count of bases not matched to a gene: 7. The CDR3, as DNA: TGTGCCAGCAGTTACTCGCTGGCAGGGGGTGATTCACCCCTCCACTTT. The encoded protein is CASSYSLAGGDSPLHF.

This sequence joins TRBV5-1 and TRBJ2-7, with 11 bases aligning to TRBD2. V dropped 6 bases and J dropped 3; count of bases not matched to a gene: 2. The germline CDR1 and CDR2 sequences are SGHRS and YFSETQ. The CDR3 runs 13 residues. The DNA of the CDR3 is TGCGCCAGCATAGGGACTAGCGGCTACGAGCAGTACTTC. Its protein is CASIGTSGYEQYF.

The rearrangement joins TRBV30 to TRBJ2-2; tentative D call: TRBD1 (6 bases). Germline values: CDR1 GTSNPN, CDR2 SVGIG (reference sequence). The V end lost 3 bases, the J end lost 1 base, and 15 bases lay between the germline ends. CDR3 size: 16 residues. The DNA for the CDR3 is TGTGCCTGGAGGAAACAGGGTAGGGAGAACACCGGGGAGCTGTTTTTT. Protein: CAWRKQGRENTGELFF. The whole variable domain, filled in from reference TRBV30 and TRBJ2-2, reads SQTIHQWPATLVQPVGSPLSLECTVEGTSNPNLYWYRQAAGRGLQLLFYSVGIGQISSEVPQNLSASRPQDRQFILSSKKLLLSDSGFYLCAWRKQGRENTGELFFGEGSRLTVL.

The genes are TRBV5-1 and TRBJ2-1; 8 bases match TRBD2. The CDR3 is 15 amino acids. Germline V CDR1 and CDR2: SGHRS, YFSETQ. V shed 2 bases and J 1 base; nucleotides not matched to a gene: 2. Here the CDR3 DNA reads TGCGCCAGCAGCTTAGCGGGGGCATCCTACAATGAGCAGTTCTTC. Translating it yields CASSLAGASYNEQFF.

V is TRBV5-1 and J is TRBJ1-1, with a weak D call TRBD1 (6 bases). The CDR3 runs 13 residues. Per germline, CDR1 SGHRS and CDR2 YFSETQ. V lost 7 bases to trimming and J lost 6 bases, with 16 bases between them. CDR3 sequence reads: CASAESGVAEAFF. The CDR3 DNA reads as TGCGCCAGCGCCGAATCAGGGGTCGCTGAAGCTTTCTTT.